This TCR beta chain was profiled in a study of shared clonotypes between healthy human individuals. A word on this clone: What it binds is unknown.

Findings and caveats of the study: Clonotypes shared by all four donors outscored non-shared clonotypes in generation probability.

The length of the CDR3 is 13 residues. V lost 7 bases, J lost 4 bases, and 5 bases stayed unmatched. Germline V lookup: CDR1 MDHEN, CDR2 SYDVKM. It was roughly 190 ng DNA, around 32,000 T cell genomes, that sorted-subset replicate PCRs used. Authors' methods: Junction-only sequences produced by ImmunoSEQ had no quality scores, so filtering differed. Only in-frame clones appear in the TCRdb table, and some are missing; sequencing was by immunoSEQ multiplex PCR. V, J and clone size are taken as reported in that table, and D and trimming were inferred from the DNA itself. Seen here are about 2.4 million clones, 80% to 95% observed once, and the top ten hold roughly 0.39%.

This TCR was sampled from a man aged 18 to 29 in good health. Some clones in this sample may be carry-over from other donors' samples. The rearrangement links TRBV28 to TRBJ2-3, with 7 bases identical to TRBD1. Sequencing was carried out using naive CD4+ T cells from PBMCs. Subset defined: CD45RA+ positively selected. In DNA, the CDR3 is TGTGCCAGCAACCGACAGGGCGCAGATACGCAGTATTTT. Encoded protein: CASNRQGADTQYF.